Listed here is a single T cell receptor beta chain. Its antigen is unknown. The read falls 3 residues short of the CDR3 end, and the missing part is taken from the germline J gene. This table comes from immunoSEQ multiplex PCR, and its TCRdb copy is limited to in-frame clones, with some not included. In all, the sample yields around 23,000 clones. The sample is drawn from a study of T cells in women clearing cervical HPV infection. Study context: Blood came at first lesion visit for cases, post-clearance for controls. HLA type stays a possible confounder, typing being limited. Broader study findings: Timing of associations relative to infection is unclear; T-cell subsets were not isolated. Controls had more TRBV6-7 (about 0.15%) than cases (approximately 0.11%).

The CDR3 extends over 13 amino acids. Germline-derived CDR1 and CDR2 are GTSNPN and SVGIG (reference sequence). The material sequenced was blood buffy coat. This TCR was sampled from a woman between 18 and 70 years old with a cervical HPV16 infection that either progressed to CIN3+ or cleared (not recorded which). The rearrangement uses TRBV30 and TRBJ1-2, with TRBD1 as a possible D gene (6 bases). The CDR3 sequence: CAWSQGLEDTYTF. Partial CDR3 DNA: TGTGCCTGGAGTCAGGGGCTGGAAGATACC.